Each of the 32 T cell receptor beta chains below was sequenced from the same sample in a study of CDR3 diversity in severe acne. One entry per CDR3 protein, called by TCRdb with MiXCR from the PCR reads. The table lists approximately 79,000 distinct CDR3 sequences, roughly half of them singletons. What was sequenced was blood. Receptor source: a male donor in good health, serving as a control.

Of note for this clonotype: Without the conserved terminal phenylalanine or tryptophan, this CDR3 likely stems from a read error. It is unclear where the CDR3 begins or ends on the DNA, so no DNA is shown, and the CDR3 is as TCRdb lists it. The CDR3 here is CASESRSRVLFFGS. The chain uses TRBV2 and TRBJ2-1; no check of the table's D call, TRBD2, against the DNA was made. Counting both end residues, the CDR3 totals 14 amino acids. Germline V gene data show CDR1 as SNHLY and CDR2 as FYNNEI.

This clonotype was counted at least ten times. As DNA, the CDR3 is TGTGCCAGCAGTGACAGGTCCTTTGGCTATGGCTACACCTTC. It encodes CASSDRSFGYGYTF. The V and J genes are TRBV6-6 and TRBJ1-2; possibly TRBD1 for D (6 bases). Germline V gene sequence: CDR1 MNHNY, CDR2 SVGAGI (reference sequence). This CDR3 is built from 14 residues. V shed 5 bases and J shed 4 bases, with 14 bases lying between them.

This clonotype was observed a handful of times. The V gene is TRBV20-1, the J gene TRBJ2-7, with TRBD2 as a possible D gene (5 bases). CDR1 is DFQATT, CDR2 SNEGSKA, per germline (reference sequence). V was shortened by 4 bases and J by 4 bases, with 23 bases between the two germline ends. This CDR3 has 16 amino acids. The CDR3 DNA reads TGCAGTGCTAACCCCCTAGGGCTAGCAGATCCTTACGAGCAGTACTTC. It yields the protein CSANPLGLADPYEQYF.

The CDR3 nucleotides read TGTGCCAGCAGTTTGGGGACAGGGGGCGGCGATGAGCAGTATTTT. Amino acids: CASSLGTGGGDEQYF. V is TRBV12-3 or TRBV12-4 and J is TRBJ2-3; 12 bases map to TRBD1. V shed 3 bases, J shed 11 bases, and the junction held 9 bases outside the gene matches. The CDR3 consists of 15 residues.

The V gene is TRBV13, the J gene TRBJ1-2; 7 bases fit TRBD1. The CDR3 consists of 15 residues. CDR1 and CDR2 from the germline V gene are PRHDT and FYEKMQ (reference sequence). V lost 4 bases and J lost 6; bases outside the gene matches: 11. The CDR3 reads CASSSARGQVDGYTF. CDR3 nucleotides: TGTGCCAGCAGCTCCGCTCGCGGACAGGTCGATGGCTACACCTTC.

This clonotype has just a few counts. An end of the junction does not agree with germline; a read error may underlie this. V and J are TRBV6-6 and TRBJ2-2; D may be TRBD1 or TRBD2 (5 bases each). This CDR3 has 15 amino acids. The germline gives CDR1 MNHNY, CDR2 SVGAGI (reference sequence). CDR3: CASSYSARVVSGSCF. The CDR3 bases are TGTGCCAGCAGTTACTCGGCCAGGGTGGTATCGGGGAGCTGTTTT.

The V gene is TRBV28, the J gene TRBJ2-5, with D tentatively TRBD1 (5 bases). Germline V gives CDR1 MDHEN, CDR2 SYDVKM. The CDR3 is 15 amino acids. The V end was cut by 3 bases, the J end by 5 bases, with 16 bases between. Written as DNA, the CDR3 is TGTGCCAGCAGTTTTGTAAGGGGCGTAGGGGAGACCCAGTACTTC. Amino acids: CASSFVRGVGETQYF.

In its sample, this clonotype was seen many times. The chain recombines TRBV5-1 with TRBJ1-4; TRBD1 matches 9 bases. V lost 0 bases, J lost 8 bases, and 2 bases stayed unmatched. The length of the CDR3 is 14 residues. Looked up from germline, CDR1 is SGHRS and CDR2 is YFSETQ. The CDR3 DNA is TGCGCCAGCAGCTTGGGGACAGGGGACGAAAAACTGTTTTTT. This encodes CASSLGTGDEKLFF.

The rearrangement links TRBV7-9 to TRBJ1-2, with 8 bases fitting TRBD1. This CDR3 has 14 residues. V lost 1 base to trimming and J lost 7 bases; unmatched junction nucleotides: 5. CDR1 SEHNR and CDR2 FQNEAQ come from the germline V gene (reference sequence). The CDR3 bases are TGTGCCAGCAGCTTAGGTGTGACAGGGGTTGGCTACACCTTC. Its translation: CASSLGVTGVGYTF.

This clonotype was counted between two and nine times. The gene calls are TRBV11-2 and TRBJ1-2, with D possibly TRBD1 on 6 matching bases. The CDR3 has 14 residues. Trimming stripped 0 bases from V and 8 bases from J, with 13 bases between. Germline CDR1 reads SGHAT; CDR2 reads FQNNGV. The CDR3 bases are TGTGCCAGCAGCTTAGAACTCTGGGGGGCCGGCTACACCTTC. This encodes CASSLELWGAGYTF.

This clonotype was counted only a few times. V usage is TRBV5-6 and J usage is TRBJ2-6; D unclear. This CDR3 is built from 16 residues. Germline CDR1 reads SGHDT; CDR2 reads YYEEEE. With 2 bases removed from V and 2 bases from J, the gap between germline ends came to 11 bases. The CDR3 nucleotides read TGTGCCAGCAGCTTTTGGTTAATCACTGGGGCCAACGTCCTGACTTTC. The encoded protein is CASSFWLITGANVLTF.

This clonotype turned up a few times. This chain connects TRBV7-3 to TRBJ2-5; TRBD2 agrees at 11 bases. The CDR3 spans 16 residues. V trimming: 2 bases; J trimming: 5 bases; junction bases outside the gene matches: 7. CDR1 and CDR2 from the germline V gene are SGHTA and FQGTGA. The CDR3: CASSLGSSGRGETQYF. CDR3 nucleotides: TGTGCCAGCAGCTTAGGGAGTAGCGGGAGGGGGGAGACCCAGTACTTC.

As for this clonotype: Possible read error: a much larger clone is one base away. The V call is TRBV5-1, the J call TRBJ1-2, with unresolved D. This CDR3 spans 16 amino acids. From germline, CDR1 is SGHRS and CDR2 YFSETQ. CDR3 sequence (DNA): TGCGCCAGCAGCTTCTCGGGTGCCACGGGAAACTATGGCCACACCTTC. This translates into CASSFSGATGNYGHTF.

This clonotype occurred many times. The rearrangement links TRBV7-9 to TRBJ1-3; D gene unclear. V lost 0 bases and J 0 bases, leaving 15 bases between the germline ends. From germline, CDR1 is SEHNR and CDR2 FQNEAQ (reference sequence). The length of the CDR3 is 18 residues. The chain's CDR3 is CASSLAPGRKFSGNTIYF. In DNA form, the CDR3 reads TGTGCCAGCAGCTTAGCTCCTGGACGGAAATTCTCTGGAAACACCATATATTTT.

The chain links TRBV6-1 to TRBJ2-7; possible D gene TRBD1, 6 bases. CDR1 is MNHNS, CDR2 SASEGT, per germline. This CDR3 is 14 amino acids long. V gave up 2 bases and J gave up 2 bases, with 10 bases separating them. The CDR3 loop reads CASSERTVTYEQYF. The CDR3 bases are TGTGCCAGCAGTGAAAGGACAGTGACCTACGAGCAGTACTTC.

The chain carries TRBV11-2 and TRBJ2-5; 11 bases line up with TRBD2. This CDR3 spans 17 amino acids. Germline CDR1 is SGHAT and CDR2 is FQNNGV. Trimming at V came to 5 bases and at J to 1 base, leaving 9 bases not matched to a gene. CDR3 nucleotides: TGTGCCAGCAGCGCCGCCGGGACTAGCGGTTTCCAAGAGACCCAGTACTTC. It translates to CASSAAGTSGFQETQYF.

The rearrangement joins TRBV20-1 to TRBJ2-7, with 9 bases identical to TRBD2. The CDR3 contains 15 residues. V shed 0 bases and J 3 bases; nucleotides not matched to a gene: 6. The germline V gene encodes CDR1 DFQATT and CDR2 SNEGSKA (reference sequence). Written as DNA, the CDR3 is TGCAGTGCTAGAGATGAGGGAGCGGGAGGCTACGAGCAGTACTTC. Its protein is CSARDEGAGGYEQYF.

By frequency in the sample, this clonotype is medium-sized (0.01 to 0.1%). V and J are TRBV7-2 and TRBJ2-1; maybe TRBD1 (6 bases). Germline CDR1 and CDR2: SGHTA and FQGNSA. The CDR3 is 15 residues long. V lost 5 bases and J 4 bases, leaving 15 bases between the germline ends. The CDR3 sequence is CASSAKQGPYNEQFF. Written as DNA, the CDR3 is TGTGCCAGCAGCGCCAAACAGGGTCCTTACAATGAGCAGTTCTTC.

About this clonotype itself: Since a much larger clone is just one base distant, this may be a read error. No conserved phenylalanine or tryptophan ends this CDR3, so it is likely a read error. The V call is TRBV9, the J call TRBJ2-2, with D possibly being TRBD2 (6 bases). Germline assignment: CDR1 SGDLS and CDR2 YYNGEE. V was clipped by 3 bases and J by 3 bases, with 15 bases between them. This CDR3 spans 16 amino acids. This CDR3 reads CASSARAGTDTGELFS. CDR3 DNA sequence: TGTGCCAGCAGCGCCCGGGCAGGGACTGACACCGGGGAGCTGTTTTCT.

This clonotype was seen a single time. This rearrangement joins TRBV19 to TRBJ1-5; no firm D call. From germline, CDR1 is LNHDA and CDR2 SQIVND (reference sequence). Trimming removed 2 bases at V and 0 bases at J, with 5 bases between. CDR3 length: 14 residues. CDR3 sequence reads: CASSIRDSNQPQHF. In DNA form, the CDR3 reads TGTGCCAGTAGTATAAGGGATAGCAATCAGCCCCAGCATTTT.

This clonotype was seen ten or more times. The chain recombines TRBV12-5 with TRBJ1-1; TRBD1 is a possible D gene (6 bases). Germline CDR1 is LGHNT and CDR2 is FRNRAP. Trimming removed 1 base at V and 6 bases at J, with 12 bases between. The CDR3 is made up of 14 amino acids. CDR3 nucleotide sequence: TGTGCTAGTGGTTTGGGGGGGGCGAGATCTGAAGCTTTCTTT. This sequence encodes CASGLGGARSEAFF.

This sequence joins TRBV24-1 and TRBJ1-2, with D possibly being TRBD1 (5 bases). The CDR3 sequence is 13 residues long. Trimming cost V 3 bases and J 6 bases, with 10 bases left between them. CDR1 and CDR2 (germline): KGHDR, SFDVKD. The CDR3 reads CATSDRDLDGYTF. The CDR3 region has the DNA TGTGCCACCAGTGATCGGGACCTCGATGGCTACACCTTC.

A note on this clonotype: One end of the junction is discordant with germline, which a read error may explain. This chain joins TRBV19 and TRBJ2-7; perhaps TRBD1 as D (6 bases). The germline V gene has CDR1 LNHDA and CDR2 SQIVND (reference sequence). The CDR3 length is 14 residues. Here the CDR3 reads CASSAQGGPYEQYF. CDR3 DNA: TGTGCGAGTAGTGCACAGGGTGGCCCCTACGAGCAGTACTTC.

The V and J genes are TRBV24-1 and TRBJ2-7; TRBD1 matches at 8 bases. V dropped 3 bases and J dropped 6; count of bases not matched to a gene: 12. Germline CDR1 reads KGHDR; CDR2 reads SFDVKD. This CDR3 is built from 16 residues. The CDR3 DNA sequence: TGTGCCACCAGTGATATCTACAGGGGGAAGGAGTGCGAGCAGTACTTC. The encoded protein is CATSDIYRGKECEQYF.

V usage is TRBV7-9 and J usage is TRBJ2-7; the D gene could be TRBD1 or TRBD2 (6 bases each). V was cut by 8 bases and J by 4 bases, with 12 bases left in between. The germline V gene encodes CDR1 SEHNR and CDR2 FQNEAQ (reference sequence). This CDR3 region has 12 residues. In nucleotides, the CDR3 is TGTGCCAGCTCCGGGGGCATTTACGAGCAGTACTTC. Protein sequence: CASSGGIYEQYF.

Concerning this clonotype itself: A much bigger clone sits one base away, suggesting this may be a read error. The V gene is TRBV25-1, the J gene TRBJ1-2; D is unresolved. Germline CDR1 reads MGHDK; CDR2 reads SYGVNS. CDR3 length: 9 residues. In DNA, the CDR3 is TGTGGACTTAACTATGGCTACACCTTC. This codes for CGLNYGYTF.

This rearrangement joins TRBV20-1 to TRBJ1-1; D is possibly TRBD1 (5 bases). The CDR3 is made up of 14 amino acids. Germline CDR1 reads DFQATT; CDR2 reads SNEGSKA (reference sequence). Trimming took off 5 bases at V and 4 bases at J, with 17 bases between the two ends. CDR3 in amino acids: CSAPAPGPLTEAFF. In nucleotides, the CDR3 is TGCAGTGCTCCGGCCCCGGGACCTCTCACTGAAGCTTTCTTT.

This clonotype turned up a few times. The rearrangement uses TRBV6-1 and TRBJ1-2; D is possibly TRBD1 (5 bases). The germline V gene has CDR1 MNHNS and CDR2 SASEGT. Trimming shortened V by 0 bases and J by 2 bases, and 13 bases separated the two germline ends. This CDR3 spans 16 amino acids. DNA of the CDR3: TGTGCCAGCAGTGAAGCGGAAGGGGCAGGGAACTATGGCTACACCTTC. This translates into CASSEAEGAGNYGYTF.

The CDR3 loop reads CASSHRRATCEQYF. CDR3 nucleotide sequence: TGTGCCAGCAGCCATCGTAGGGCGACCTGCGAGCAGTACTTC. The chain recombines TRBV7-3 with TRBJ2-7; D unresolved. The V gene's germline CDR1 is SGHTA and CDR2 FQGTGA. The CDR3 length is 14 residues. With 5 bases removed from V and 6 bases from J, the gap between germline ends came to 17 bases.

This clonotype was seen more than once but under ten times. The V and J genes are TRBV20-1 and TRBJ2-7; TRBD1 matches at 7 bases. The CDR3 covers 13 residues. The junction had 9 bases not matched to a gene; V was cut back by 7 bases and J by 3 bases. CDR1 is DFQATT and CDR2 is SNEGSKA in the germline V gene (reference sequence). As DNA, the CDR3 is TGCAGTGTTGCCGGGACAGCCGGCTACGAGCAGTACTTC. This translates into CSVAGTAGYEQYF.

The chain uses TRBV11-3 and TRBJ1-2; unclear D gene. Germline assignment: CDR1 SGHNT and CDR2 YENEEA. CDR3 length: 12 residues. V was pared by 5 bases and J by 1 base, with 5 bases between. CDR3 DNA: TGTGCCAGCAGCCAAGATAACTATGGCTACACCTTC. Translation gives CASSQDNYGYTF.

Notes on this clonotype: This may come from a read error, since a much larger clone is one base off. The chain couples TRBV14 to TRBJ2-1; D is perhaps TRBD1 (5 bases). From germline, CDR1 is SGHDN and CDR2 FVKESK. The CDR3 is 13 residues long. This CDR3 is CASNQRMGREQFF. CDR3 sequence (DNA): TGTGCCAGCAACCAAAGGATGGGGCGTGAGCAGTTCTTC. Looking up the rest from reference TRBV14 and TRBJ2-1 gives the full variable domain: EAGVTQFPSHSVIEKGQTVTLRCDPISGHDNLYWYRRVMGKEIKFLLHFVKESKQDESGMPNNRFLAERTGGTYSTLKVQPAELEDSGVYFCASNQRMGREQFFGPGTRLTVL.